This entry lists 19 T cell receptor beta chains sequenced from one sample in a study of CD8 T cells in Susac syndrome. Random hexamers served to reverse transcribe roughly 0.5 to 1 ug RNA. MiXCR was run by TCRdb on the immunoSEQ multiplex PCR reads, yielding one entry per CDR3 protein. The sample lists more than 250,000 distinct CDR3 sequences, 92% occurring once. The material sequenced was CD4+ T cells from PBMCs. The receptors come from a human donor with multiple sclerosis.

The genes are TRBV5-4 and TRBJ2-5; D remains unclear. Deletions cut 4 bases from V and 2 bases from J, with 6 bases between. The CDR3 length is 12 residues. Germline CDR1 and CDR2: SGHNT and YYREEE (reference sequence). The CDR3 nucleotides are TGTGCCAGCAGCGAGCCTCAAGAGACCCAGTACTTC. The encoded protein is CASSEPQETQYF.

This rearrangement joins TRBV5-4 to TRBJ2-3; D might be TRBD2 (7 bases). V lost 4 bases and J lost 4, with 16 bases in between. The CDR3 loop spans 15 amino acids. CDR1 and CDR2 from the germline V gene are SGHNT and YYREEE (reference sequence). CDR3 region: CASSPGGRAADTQYF. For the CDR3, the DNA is TGTGCCAGCAGCCCGGGGGGCAGGGCTGCAGATACGCAGTATTTT.

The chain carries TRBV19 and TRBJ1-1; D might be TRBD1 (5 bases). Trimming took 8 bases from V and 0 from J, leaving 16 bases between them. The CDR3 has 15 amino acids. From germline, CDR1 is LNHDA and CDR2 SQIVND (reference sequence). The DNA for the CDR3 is TGTGCCAGTTCGAGGGGTGCGGGGATGAACACTGAAGCTTTCTTT. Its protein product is CASSRGAGMNTEAFF.

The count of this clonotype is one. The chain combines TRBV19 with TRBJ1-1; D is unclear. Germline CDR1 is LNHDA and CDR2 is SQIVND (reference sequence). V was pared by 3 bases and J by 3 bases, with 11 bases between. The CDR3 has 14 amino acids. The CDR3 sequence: CASSIGHEDTEAFF. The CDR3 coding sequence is TGTGCCAGTAGTATTGGTCATGAGGACACTGAAGCTTTCTTT.

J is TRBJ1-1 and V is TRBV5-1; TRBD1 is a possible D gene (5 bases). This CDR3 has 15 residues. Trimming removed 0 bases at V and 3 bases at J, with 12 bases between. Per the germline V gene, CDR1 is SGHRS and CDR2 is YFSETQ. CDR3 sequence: CASSLGWVGDTEAFF. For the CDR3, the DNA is TGCGCCAGCAGCTTGGGATGGGTAGGGGACACTGAAGCTTTCTTT.

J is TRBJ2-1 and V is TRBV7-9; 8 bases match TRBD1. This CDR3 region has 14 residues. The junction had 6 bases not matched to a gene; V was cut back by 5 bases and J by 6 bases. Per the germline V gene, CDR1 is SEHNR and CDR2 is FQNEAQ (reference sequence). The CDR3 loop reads CASSRTGYVNEQFF. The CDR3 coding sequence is TGTGCCAGCAGCAGGACAGGGTATGTCAATGAGCAGTTCTTC.

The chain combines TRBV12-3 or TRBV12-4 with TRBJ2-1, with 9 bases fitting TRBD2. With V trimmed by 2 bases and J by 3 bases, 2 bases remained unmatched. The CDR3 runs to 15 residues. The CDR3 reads CASSLSSGGYNEQFF. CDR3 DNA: TGTGCCAGCAGTTTAAGTAGCGGGGGCTACAATGAGCAGTTCTTC.

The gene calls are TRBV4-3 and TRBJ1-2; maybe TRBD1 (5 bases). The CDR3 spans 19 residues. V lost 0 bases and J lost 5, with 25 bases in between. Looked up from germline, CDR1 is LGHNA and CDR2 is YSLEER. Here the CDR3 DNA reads TGCGCCAGCAGCCAAGATCTAAGGGACTCACACGGAAGCGTTTATGGCTACACCTTC. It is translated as CASSQDLRDSHGSVYGYTF.

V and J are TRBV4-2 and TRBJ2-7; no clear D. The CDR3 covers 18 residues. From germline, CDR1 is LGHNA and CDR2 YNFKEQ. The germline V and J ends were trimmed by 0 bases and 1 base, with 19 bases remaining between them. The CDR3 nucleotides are TGTGCCAGCAGCCAAGATCTCCCCCGGTTAACTATTTCCTACGAGCAGTACTTC. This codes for CASSQDLPRLTISYEQYF.

CDR3 coding DNA: TGTGCCAGCAGTTTAGCGACGGGGACGGGCAATCAGCCCCAGCATTTT. Its translation: CASSLATGTGNQPQHF. The chain is built from TRBV12-3 or TRBV12-4 and TRBJ1-5; a possible D gene is TRBD1 (5 bases). This CDR3 has 16 residues. V shed 0 bases and J shed 2 bases, with 11 bases lying between them.

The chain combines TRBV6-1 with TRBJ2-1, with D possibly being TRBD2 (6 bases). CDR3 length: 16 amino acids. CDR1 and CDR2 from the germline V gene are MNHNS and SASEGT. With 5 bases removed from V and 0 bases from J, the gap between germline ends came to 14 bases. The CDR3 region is CASSPRERGSYNEQFF. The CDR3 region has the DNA TGTGCCAGCAGTCCTCGGGAGCGCGGCTCCTACAATGAGCAGTTCTTC.

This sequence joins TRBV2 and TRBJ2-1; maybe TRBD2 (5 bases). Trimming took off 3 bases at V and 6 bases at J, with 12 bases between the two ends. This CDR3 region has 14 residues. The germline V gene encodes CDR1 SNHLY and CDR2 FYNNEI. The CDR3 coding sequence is TGTGCCAGCAGTGATGACGGGCGGGCCAATGAGCAGTTCTTC. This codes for CASSDDGRANEQFF.

In DNA, the CDR3 is TGCGCCAGCAGCTTGAACATCGGAGCCATGAACACTGAAGCTTTCTTT. The encoded protein is CASSLNIGAMNTEAFF. The chain is built from TRBV5-1 and TRBJ1-1; D not certain. The CDR3 is made up of 16 amino acids. Germline CDR1 is SGHRS and CDR2 is YFSETQ. The V end lost 1 base, the J end lost 0 bases, and 13 bases lay between the germline ends.

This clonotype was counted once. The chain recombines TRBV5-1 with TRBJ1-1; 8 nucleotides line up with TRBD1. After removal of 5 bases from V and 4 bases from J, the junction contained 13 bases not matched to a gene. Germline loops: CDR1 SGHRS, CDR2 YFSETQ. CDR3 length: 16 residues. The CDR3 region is CASRRDPGQGVTEAFF. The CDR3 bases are TGCGCCAGCAGGCGGGACCCCGGACAGGGCGTCACTGAAGCTTTCTTT.

The CDR3 protein is CASSYSGWEGAYF. For the CDR3, the DNA is TGTGCCAGCAGCTACTCAGGATGGGAAGGGGCGTATTTT. The chain is built from TRBV5-4 and TRBJ2-3; D is perhaps TRBD1 (5 bases). CDR1 SGHNT and CDR2 YYREEE come from the germline V gene (reference sequence). V gave up 3 bases and J gave up 14 bases, with 19 bases separating them. CDR3 size: 13 residues.

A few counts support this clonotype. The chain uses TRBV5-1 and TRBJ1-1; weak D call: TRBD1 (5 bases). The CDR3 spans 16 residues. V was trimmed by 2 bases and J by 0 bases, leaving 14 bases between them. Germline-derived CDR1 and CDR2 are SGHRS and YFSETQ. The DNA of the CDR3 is TGCGCCAGCAGCTTCGAGGGGACGGCTATGAACACTGAAGCTTTCTTT. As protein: CASSFEGTAMNTEAFF.

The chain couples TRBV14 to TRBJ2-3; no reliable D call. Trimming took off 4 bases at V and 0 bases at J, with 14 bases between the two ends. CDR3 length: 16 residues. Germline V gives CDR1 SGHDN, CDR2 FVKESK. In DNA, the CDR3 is TGTGCCAGCAGCCCCTCTGGCGGTTCTAGCACAGATACGCAGTATTTT. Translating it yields CASSPSGGSSTDTQYF.

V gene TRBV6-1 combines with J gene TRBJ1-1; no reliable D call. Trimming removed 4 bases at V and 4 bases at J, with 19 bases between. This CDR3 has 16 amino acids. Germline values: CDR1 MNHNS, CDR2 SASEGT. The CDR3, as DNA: TGTGCCAGCAGTGCCCGGGCAGGCGGGTCGTTCACTGAAGCTTTCTTT. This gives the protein CASSARAGGSFTEAFF.

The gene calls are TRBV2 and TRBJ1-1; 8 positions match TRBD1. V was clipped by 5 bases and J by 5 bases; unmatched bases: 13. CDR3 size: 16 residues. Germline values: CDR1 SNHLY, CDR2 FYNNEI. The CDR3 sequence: CASSLDRVVSSTEAFF. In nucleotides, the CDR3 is TGTGCCAGCAGTTTGGACAGGGTTGTTTCGAGTACTGAAGCTTTCTTT.